Listed below are T cell receptor beta chains from one sample, sequenced in a study of T cell responses to AZD1222 COVID-19 vaccine. The assay was immunoSEQ multiplex PCR, and TCRdb's table has in-frame clones only and misses some. This table has tens of thousands of clones, 70% to 90% appearing once. Sample: peripheral blood, taken 28 days after the second AZD1222 dose. The receptors stem from an adult who received the AZD1222 COVID-19 vaccine. Both conserved end residues are part of each CDR3. The D gene is left open where the match is weak. Size is omitted from some rows. Given values are once, few, many or a class for expanded clones.

-,TRBJ1-6,-,TRBV7-8,TGTGCCAGCACCCCCAGGGTCCCTTTGTCACCCCTCCACTTT,CASTPRVPLSPLHF
-,TRBJ2-6,-,TRBV6-6,TGTGCCAGCATTCTGAACAGGGCTGGGGCCAACGTCCTGACTTTC,CASILNRAGANVLTF
-,TRBJ2-7,-,TRBV21-1,TGTGCCAGCAGCTCCCCACGACTAGCCTACGAGCAGTACTTC,CASSSPRLAYEQYF
-,TRBJ2-7,TRBD1,TRBV5-4,TGTGCCAGCAGCTTGGGGACAGGGATTTACGAGCAGTACTTC,CASSLGTGIYEQYF
-,TRBJ2-7,TRBD1,TRBV19,TGTGCCAGTAGTTCGCTACAGGGGGCGTCATACGAGCAGTACTTC,CASSSLQGASYEQYF
-,TRBJ2-1,-,TRBV7-3,TGTGCCAGCAGCTTCAGACTACACAATGAGCAGTTCTTC,CASSFRLHNEQFF
-,TRBJ2-2,TRBD2,TRBV6-6,TGTGCCAGCAGTCTAGAGGGCGGGAGCGGGGAGCTGTTTTTT,CASSLEGGSGELFF
-,TRBJ2-5,-,TRBV5-4,TGTGCCAGCAGCTTGCCCGGGGGAGGGGGCGGAGAGACCCAGTACTTC,CASSLPGGGGGETQYF
-,TRBJ2-7,-,TRBV7-9,TGTGCCAGCAGCCACTCCGGGAGCTCCTACGAGCAGTACTTC,CASSHSGSSYEQYF
-,TRBJ2-3,-,TRBV7-9,TGTGCCAGCAGCTGGCCTAACGCCGAAACAGATACGCAGTATTTT,CASSWPNAETDTQYF
few,TRBJ1-2,-,TRBV5-4,TGTGCCAGCAGCTTGGTACAGGGCACCAACTATGGCTACACCTTC,CASSLVQGTNYGYTF
-,TRBJ2-1,-,TRBV5-1,TGCGCCAGCAGCGGCTTAATCGACGGTCCCTACAATGAGCAGTTCTTC,CASSGLIDGPYNEQFF